One and the same sample provided the 25 T cell receptor beta chains below, sequenced in a study of identical twins. TCRdb passed the 5' RACE reads through MiXCR, listing each CDR3 protein once. The profile shows about 250,000 distinct CDR3 sequences, over 11% of them singletons. Sequencing was performed on memory (CD45RO+) T cells sorted from blood. All receptors derive from a woman aged 18-35 years in good health.

Concerning this clonotype itself: Since a much larger clone is just one base distant, this may be a read error. This rearrangement joins TRBV5-1 to TRBJ2-7; tentative D call: TRBD2 (6 bases). Germline V gene sequence: CDR1 SGHRS, CDR2 YFSETQ. The CDR3 is 15 amino acids. The CDR3 DNA reads as TGCGCCAACAGCTTGGAGGGCAGGATTACCTACGAGCAGTACTTC. This sequence encodes CANSLEGRITYEQYF.

The CDR3 sequence is CASSSRGINYGYTF. The CDR3 DNA reads TGTGCCAGCAGCTCCCGGGGGATAAACTATGGCTACACCTTC. The chain employs TRBV7-8 and TRBJ1-2; possibly TRBD1 for D (5 bases). The CDR3 extends over 14 amino acids. Per germline, CDR1 SGHVS and CDR2 FQNEAQ. The V end was cut by 4 bases, the J end by 2 bases, with 11 bases between.

The chain recombines TRBV12-3 or TRBV12-4 with TRBJ1-1, with TRBD1 matching 8 bases. The V and J ends lost 7 bases and 2 bases, in that order; junction bases with no gene match: 9. The length of the CDR3 is 15 residues. The CDR3 nucleotides read TGTGCCAGCATCCCTCCGGGGACAGGCAACACTGAAGCTTTCTTT. This sequence encodes CASIPPGTGNTEAFF.

This clonotype was detected only a few times. The chain employs TRBV7-2 and TRBJ2-7, with D maybe TRBD2 (6 bases). V was clipped by 3 bases and J by 2 bases, with 14 bases between them. The CDR3 covers 15 residues. Germline CDR1 SGHTA, CDR2 FQGNSA. CDR3 bases: TGTGCCAGCAGCTTGGCCCCGGGGGATACCTACGAGCAGTACTTC. Translated, it gives CASSLAPGDTYEQYF.

This clonotype was recorded a few times. CDR3 bases: TGTGCCAGCACCTGGACGGCGGGAGGTGATACGCAGTATTTT. Translated: CASTWTAGGDTQYF. This chain connects TRBV7-2 to TRBJ2-3, with 8 bases fitting TRBD2. This CDR3 comprises 14 residues. Trimming took 7 bases from V and 6 from J; bases not matched to a gene: 9. The germline V gene encodes CDR1 SGHTA and CDR2 FQGNSA. Complete variable domain (other parts from reference TRBV7-2 and TRBJ2-3): GAGVSQSPSNKVTEKGKDVELRCDPISGHTALYWYRQSLGQGLEFLIYFQGNSAPDKSGLPSDRFSAERTGGSVSTLTIQRTQQEDSAVYLCASTWTAGGDTQYFGPGTRLTVL.

This clonotype was seen only a few times. The genes are TRBV12-3 or TRBV12-4 and TRBJ2-1; 8 nucleotides agree with TRBD1. V lost 2 bases and J lost 9; bases outside the gene matches: 9. CDR3 length: 15 residues. CDR3 nucleotides: TGTGCCAGCAGTTTACCTGGACAGGGTATGAGTGAGCAGTTCTTC. It encodes CASSLPGQGMSEQFF.

The chain is built from TRBV5-1 and TRBJ2-2; perhaps TRBD2 as D (6 bases). V was clipped by 3 bases and J by 6 bases, with 12 bases between them. The CDR3 covers 14 residues. Germline CDR1 reads SGHRS; CDR2 reads YFSETQ. DNA of the CDR3: TGCGCCAGCAGCTCCACCCGCGGGGCCGGGGAGCTGTTTTTT. It translates to CASSSTRGAGELFF.

This clonotype has more than one count but fewer than ten. The chain couples TRBV9 to TRBJ1-1; 9 bases match TRBD1. The germline CDR1 and CDR2 sequences are SGDLS and YYNGEE. After removal of 3 bases from V and 6 bases from J, the junction contained 9 bases not matched to a gene. CDR3 size: 15 residues. This chain's CDR3 is CASSDRDRVTAEAFF. The CDR3, as DNA: TGTGCCAGCAGCGACCGGGACAGGGTGACCGCTGAAGCTTTCTTT.

This clonotype was counted many times. The rearrangement joins TRBV12-3 or TRBV12-4 to TRBJ2-7; tentative D call: TRBD2 (5 bases). The V and J ends lost 6 bases and 3 bases respectively, with 15 bases between them. The CDR3 loop spans 14 amino acids. CDR3 amino acids: CASRTGLAGYEQYF. CDR3 coding DNA: TGTGCCAGCAGAACCGGGCTAGCCGGCTACGAGCAGTACTTC.

This clonotype was counted only a few times. V and J are TRBV27 and TRBJ1-4; 9 bases align to TRBD1. Germline loops: CDR1 MNHEY, CDR2 SMNVEV (reference sequence). This CDR3 region has 17 residues. The V segment lost 8 bases and the J segment 9 bases; nucleotides outside the gene matches: 19. The CDR3 DNA follows: TGTGCCAGCGCCGGGGGGACAGGGACCTTTCGCAGGAAAAAACTGTTTTTT. As protein: CASAGGTGTFRRKKLFF.

This clonotype was found many times. The V gene is TRBV9, the J gene TRBJ1-4, with 7 bases lining up with TRBD1. Germline V gives CDR1 SGDLS, CDR2 YYNGEE. The CDR3 consists of 13 residues. The junction had 5 bases not matched to a gene; V was cut back by 6 bases and J by 6 bases. CDR3 residues: CASTDREDEKLFF. The CDR3 nucleotides are TGTGCCAGCACCGACAGGGAAGATGAAAAACTGTTTTTT.

This clonotype was counted a few times. The gene calls are TRBV29-1 and TRBJ1-2, with 7 bases that match TRBD1. Germline loops: CDR1 SQVTM, CDR2 ANQGSEA. This CDR3 spans 12 amino acids. The junction had 6 bases not matched to a gene; V was cut back by 4 bases and J by 7 bases. CDR3 nucleotides: TGCAGCGTTGGGGGACAGCCGAGTGGCTACACCTTC. Translating gives CSVGGQPSGYTF.

The rearrangement links TRBV3-1 to TRBJ1-1; a weak D match, TRBD1 (5 bases). The CDR3 has 14 residues. Germline values: CDR1 LGHDT, CDR2 YNNKEL (reference sequence). Trimming shortened V by 2 bases and J by 6 bases, and 13 bases separated the two germline ends. DNA of the CDR3: TGTGCCAGCAGCCAATTGGCAGGGCGGGCTGAAGCTTTCTTT. Residues: CASSQLAGRAEAFF.

This clonotype was detected ten times or more. The chain recombines TRBV11-2 with TRBJ2-1; D unclear. This CDR3 is 13 amino acids long. Germline-derived CDR1 and CDR2 are SGHAT and FQNNGV. Trimming left V 1 base short and J 11 bases short, with 12 bases between. CDR3 residues: CASSLGTRNKQFF. In DNA, the CDR3 is TGTGCCAGCAGCTTAGGGACGCGGAATAAGCAGTTCTTC.

There are a few counts of this clonotype. V gene TRBV15 combines with J gene TRBJ2-1; D remains unclear. The CDR3 is made up of 13 amino acids. The germline CDR1 and CDR2 sequences are LNHNV and YYDKDF (reference sequence). The V gene lost 3 bases and the J gene lost 5 bases, with 8 bases spanning the gap. The CDR3 DNA sequence: TGTGCCACCAGCAGGGATCTTGACAATGAGCAGTTCTTC. The encoded protein is CATSRDLDNEQFF.

This clonotype was detected a few times. V is TRBV15 and J is TRBJ2-7; D is unclear. CDR3 size: 13 residues. V lost 2 bases and J lost 1, with 6 bases in between. Per germline, CDR1 LNHNV and CDR2 YYDKDF (reference sequence). The CDR3 nucleotides read TGTGCCACCAGCAGACAGTTTTCCTACGAGCAGTACTTC. Encoded protein: CATSRQFSYEQYF.

Points on this clonotype: The junction shows a germline mismatch at one end, possibly a read error. The V call is TRBV20-1, the J call TRBJ1-4; 7 nucleotides align to TRBD1. The V gene's germline CDR1 is DFQATT and CDR2 SNEGSKA (reference sequence). The CDR3 runs 13 residues. CDR3 region: CSARGTDNEKLFF. CDR3 nucleotide sequence: TGCAGTGCCAGAGGGACAGATAATGAAAAACTGTTTTTT.

The chain carries TRBV7-2 and TRBJ2-1; TRBD1 is a possible D gene (5 bases). The CDR3 length is 13 residues. Germline CDR1 and CDR2: SGHTA and FQGNSA. The V gene lost 11 bases and the J gene lost 5 bases, with 16 bases spanning the gap. The CDR3 DNA reads as TGTGCCGGTGGGGCAGGGCCGCACAATGAGCAGTTCTTC. This sequence encodes CAGGAGPHNEQFF.

There are many counts of this clonotype. This chain joins TRBV5-1 and TRBJ1-5; D ambiguous. Trimming stripped 7 bases from V and 5 bases from J, with 16 bases between. Germline loops: CDR1 SGHRS, CDR2 YFSETQ. CDR3 length: 14 residues. The CDR3 DNA is TGCGCCAGCTGCTCCTGGGTGGCGGATCAGCCCCAGCATTTT. This translates into CASCSWVADQPQHF.

This chain joins TRBV6-1 and TRBJ1-3; weak D call: TRBD1 (5 bases). CDR1 and CDR2 from the germline V gene are MNHNS and SASEGT. The CDR3 length is 18 residues. Trimming removed 6 bases from V and 4 bases from J, with 25 bases in between. This CDR3 is CASSGFLQGRPRGNTIYF. DNA for the CDR3: TGTGCCAGCAGCGGGTTCTTGCAGGGTCGGCCACGAGGAAACACCATATATTTT.

The chain carries TRBV10-3 and TRBJ2-7; no clear D. The CDR3 loop spans 12 amino acids. Germline CDR1 reads ENHRY; CDR2 reads SYGVKD. Trimming took off 2 bases at V and 4 bases at J, with 6 bases between the two ends. The CDR3 DNA follows: TGTGCCATCAGTGAGCCGGAGTACGAGCAGTACTTC. This sequence encodes CAISEPEYEQYF.

The rearrangement uses TRBV6-2 or TRBV6-3 and TRBJ2-4; D is unclear. V lost 7 bases and J lost 0, with 10 bases in between. Germline V lookup: CDR1 MNHEY, CDR2 SVGEGT. This CDR3 is built from 14 residues. The CDR3, as DNA: TGTGCCAGCATGGCCCCGTTAGCCAAAAACATTCAGTACTTC. This gives the protein CASMAPLAKNIQYF.

This clonotype occurred a few times. The chain carries TRBV5-1 and TRBJ2-7; D is possibly TRBD1 (6 bases). CDR3 length: 13 amino acids. V was clipped by 2 bases and J by 5 bases, with 11 bases between them. Germline V gives CDR1 SGHRS, CDR2 YFSETQ. CDR3 residues: CASSFTGYHEQYF. CDR3 nucleotide sequence: TGCGCCAGCAGCTTCACAGGGTATCACGAGCAGTACTTC.

This clonotype was seen only a few times. The CDR3: CASGTGGNYGYTF. The CDR3 DNA follows: TGTGCCAGCGGGACGGGGGGTAACTATGGCTACACCTTC. The chain is built from TRBV9 and TRBJ1-2; tentative D call: TRBD1 (5 bases). With 7 bases removed from V and 1 base from J, the gap between germline ends came to 11 bases. The CDR3 is 13 amino acids. Germline assignment: CDR1 SGDLS and CDR2 YYNGEE.

The gene calls are TRBV7-9 and TRBJ2-1, with 9 bases matching TRBD1. Germline V gives CDR1 SEHNR, CDR2 FQNEAQ (reference sequence). The CDR3 loop spans 17 amino acids. Trimming removed 6 bases from V and 3 bases from J; junction bases left unmatched: 12. CDR3 protein: CASSLSQGTGRYNEQFF. DNA of the CDR3: TGTGCCAGCAGTTTATCCCAGGGGACAGGGCGCTACAATGAGCAGTTCTTC.